The 28 T cell receptor beta chains below were found in one sample sequenced in a study of ipilimumab plus nivolumab after autologous stem cell transplantation. Some clones are missing from TCRdb's copy, which holds only in-frame ones; the method was immunoSEQ multiplex PCR. The data show fewer than 85,000 clones, with approximately 86% seen just once and roughly 2.2% held by the top ten. This specimen consisted of PBMCs, obtained in a trial of ipilimumab plus nivolumab as post-transplant consolidation. Source of these receptors: a male donor with diffuse large B-cell lymphoma.

The chain combines TRBV5-1 with TRBJ2-6; D gene uncertain. V lost 1 base to trimming and J lost 0 bases, with 11 bases between them. Per the germline V gene, CDR1 is SGHRS and CDR2 is YFSETQ. This CDR3 contains 17 residues. The CDR3 nucleotides are TGCGCCAGCAGCTTGTGGGCGCAGAGCTCTGGGGCCAACGTCCTGACTTTC. Its protein product is CASSLWAQSSGANVLTF.

The chain recombines TRBV5-5 with TRBJ1-2; TRBD1 might be the D (5 bases). Between the trimmed V and J ends, which lost 4 bases and 5 bases, there was a span of 12 bases. This CDR3 spans 13 amino acids. Germline CDR1 is SGHKS and CDR2 is YYEKEE (reference sequence). CDR3 DNA: TGTGCCAGCAGCGAGGGGCCGGGGTATGGCTACACCTTC. Translating gives CASSEGPGYGYTF. Full variable domain (outside the CDR3, taken from reference TRBV5-5 and TRBJ1-2): DAGVTQSPTHLIKTRGQQVTLRCSPISGHKSVSWYQQVLGQGPQFIFQYYEKEERGRGNFPDRFSARQFPNYSSELNVNALLLGDSALYLCASSEGPGYGYTFGSGTRLTVV.

The V gene is TRBV18, the J gene TRBJ2-3, with 7 bases lining up with TRBD1. Germline V CDR1 and CDR2: KGHSH, LQKENI. The V and J ends lost 4 bases and 1 base, in that order; junction bases with no gene match: 8. The CDR3 spans 16 residues. CDR3 DNA sequence: TGTGCCAGCTCACGCCGACAGGGACCCCGCACAGATACGCAGTATTTT. Its translation is CASSRRQGPRTDTQYF.

The chain is built from TRBV2 and TRBJ2-3; D may be TRBD1 (6 bases). Trimming took 8 bases from V and 0 from J, leaving 21 bases between them. The length of the CDR3 is 17 residues. Germline values: CDR1 SNHLY, CDR2 FYNNEI. CDR3 residues: CASPLVDRDYSTDTQYF. In DNA form, the CDR3 reads TGTGCCAGCCCCTTGGTGGACAGAGATTATAGCACAGATACGCAGTATTTT.

This chain links TRBV6-6 with TRBJ1-6; possible D gene TRBD1, 6 bases. The CDR3 covers 15 residues. Trimming removed 4 bases from V and 15 bases from J, with 22 bases in between. In germline, CDR1 is MNHNY, CDR2 SVGAGI (reference sequence). The DNA for the CDR3 is TGTGCCAGCAGTTCCACCACGACAGGACGAGAGGACCTCCACTTT. Protein sequence: CASSSTTTGREDLHF.

The chain has TRBV30 and TRBJ1-1; a possible D gene is TRBD1 (5 bases). CDR1 is GTSNPN and CDR2 is SVGIG in the germline V gene (reference sequence). Trimming shortened V by 1 base and J by 5 bases, and 11 bases separated the two germline ends. The CDR3 runs to 13 residues. The CDR3 nucleotides read TGTGCCTGGAGTGAGGAGGGACGGACTGAAGCTTTCTTT. Translated: CAWSEEGRTEAFF. Full variable domain (outside the CDR3, taken from reference TRBV30 and TRBJ1-1): SQTIHQWPATLVQPVGSPLSLECTVEGTSNPNLYWYRQAAGRGLQLLFYSVGIGQISSEVPQNLSASRPQDRQFILSSKKLLLSDSGFYLCAWSEEGRTEAFFGQGTRLTVV.

The chain combines TRBV11-3 with TRBJ2-1; 8 nucleotides line up with TRBD1. This CDR3 contains 17 residues. V was pared by 5 bases and J by 7 bases, with 16 bases of the junction left unmatched. Looked up from germline, CDR1 is SGHNT and CDR2 is YENEEA. Here the CDR3 DNA reads TGTGCCAGCAGCCCCGGGATCGGACAGGGACGGGAGAATGAGCAGTTCTTC. Protein product: CASSPGIGQGRENEQFF. Supplemented by reference TRBV11-3 and TRBJ2-1, the full variable domain reads EAGVVQSPRYKIIEKKQPVAFWCNPISGHNTLYWYLQNLGQGPELLIRYENEEAVDDSQLPKDRFSAERLKGVDSTLKIQPAELGDSAVYLCASSPGIGQGRENEQFFGPGTRLTVL.

CDR3 protein: CARRVSSYNEQFF. As DNA, the CDR3 is TGTGCCAGGAGGGTTAGCTCCTACAATGAGCAGTTCTTC. The chain couples TRBV2 to TRBJ2-1; a possible D gene is TRBD2 (5 bases). Germline lookup yields CDR1 SNHLY and CDR2 FYNNEI. The CDR3 sequence is 13 residues long. V dropped 9 bases and J dropped 0 bases, with 9 bases sitting between them.

This sequence joins TRBV5-6 and TRBJ1-2; tentatively, D is TRBD1 (6 bases). Germline V lookup: CDR1 SGHDT, CDR2 YYEEEE. The CDR3 has 13 amino acids. The V and J ends lost 5 bases and 2 bases respectively, with 10 bases between them. CDR3 loop: CASRTTGNYGYTF. Written as DNA, the CDR3 is TGTGCCAGCAGGACGACAGGAAACTATGGCTACACCTTC.

The gene calls are TRBV6-5 and TRBJ1-2; D is undetermined. The CDR3 spans 13 residues. The V end lost 8 bases, the J end lost 4 bases, and 14 bases lay between the germline ends. Per germline, CDR1 MNHEY and CDR2 SVGAGI. The CDR3 sequence: CASRAGRSYGYTF. In DNA, the CDR3 is TGTGCCAGCCGGGCGGGCAGGAGCTATGGCTACACCTTC.

The chain has TRBV2 and TRBJ2-7, with D maybe TRBD1 (6 bases). Germline V CDR1 and CDR2: SNHLY, FYNNEI. The CDR3 is made up of 15 amino acids. The V end lost 6 bases, the J end lost 4 bases, and 19 bases lay between the germline ends. CDR3 region: CASRLDGTQNYEQYF. The CDR3 region has the DNA TGTGCCAGCAGATTGGACGGGACACAAAATTACGAGCAGTACTTC.

This clone appeared once. The V and J genes are TRBV5-4 and TRBJ2-7; TRBD1 is a possible D gene (6 bases). The CDR3 is made up of 15 amino acids. The V and J ends lost 4 bases and 5 bases respectively, with 19 bases between them. CDR1 is SGHNT, CDR2 YYREEE, per germline (reference sequence). CDR3 protein: CASSGGQPSAHEQYF. In nucleotides, the CDR3 is TGTGCCAGCAGCGGAGGACAGCCCTCCGCCCACGAGCAGTACTTC.

The V gene is TRBV7-9, the J gene TRBJ2-2, with D uncertain. The V and J ends lost 2 bases and 7 bases respectively, with 2 bases between them. Per germline, CDR1 SEHNR and CDR2 FQNEAQ (reference sequence). CDR3 length: 11 amino acids. CDR3 loop: CASSLFGELFF. As DNA, the CDR3 is TGTGCCAGCAGCTTATTCGGGGAGCTGTTTTTT. Full variable domain (rest looked up from reference TRBV7-9 and TRBJ2-2): DTGVSQNPRHKITKRGQNVTFRCDPISEHNRLYWYRQTLGQGPEFLTYFQNEAQLEKSRLLSDRFSAERPKGSFSTLEIQRTEQGDSAMYLCASSLFGELFFGEGSRLTVL.

The rearrangement links TRBV19 to TRBJ1-1; D perhaps matches TRBD1 (5 bases). CDR3 size: 15 residues. Germline V gives CDR1 LNHDA, CDR2 SQIVND (reference sequence). The V end was cut by 5 bases, the J end by 6 bases, with 19 bases between. CDR3 residues: CASSSAGGVSAEAFF. The CDR3 nucleotides read TGTGCCAGTAGTTCGGCCGGAGGGGTTTCGGCTGAAGCTTTCTTT.

This sequence joins TRBV5-1 and TRBJ2-3; TRBD2 might be the D (7 bases). V lost 0 bases to trimming and J lost 2 bases, with 16 bases between them. Germline V gives CDR1 SGHRS, CDR2 YFSETQ. This CDR3 comprises 17 residues. CDR3 nucleotide sequence: TGCGCCAGCAGCTTGGTAATGGGGCGGGGGCCCACAGATACGCAGTATTTT. Residues: CASSLVMGRGPTDTQYF.

The chain carries TRBV11-2 and TRBJ2-7, with D possibly TRBD2 on 5 matching bases. Between the trimmed V and J ends, which lost 5 bases and 2 bases, there was a span of 7 bases. Germline assignment: CDR1 SGHAT and CDR2 FQNNGV. The CDR3 consists of 12 residues. CDR3 sequence: CASSLGAYEQYF. CDR3 nucleotide sequence: TGTGCCAGCAGCCTGGGAGCCTACGAGCAGTACTTC.

The chain couples TRBV11-2 to TRBJ1-2; D gene uncertain. Trimming left V 2 bases short and J 7 bases short, with 11 bases between. Germline V CDR1 and CDR2: SGHAT, FQNNGV. The CDR3 is 13 amino acids. Here the CDR3 reads CASSLLARGGYTF. CDR3 DNA: TGTGCCAGCAGCTTATTGGCGCGGGGTGGCTACACCTTC.

The chain is built from TRBV29-1 and TRBJ2-7; TRBD2 aligns across 8 bases. From germline, CDR1 is SQVTM and CDR2 ANQGSEA. After removal of 5 bases from V and 4 bases from J, the junction contained 7 bases not matched to a gene. The CDR3 covers 13 residues. CDR3 sequence (DNA): TGCAGCGTTATCCCGGGGGGGCCTTACGAGCAGTACTTC. This gives the protein CSVIPGGPYEQYF.

This chain uses TRBV7-2 with TRBJ2-3; 9 bases fit TRBD2. Losses at the gene ends were 1 base for V and 6 bases for J; bases not matched to a gene: 11. CDR1 and CDR2 (germline): SGHTA, FQGNSA. This CDR3 has 17 amino acids. CDR3 nucleotides: TGTGCCAGCAGCTTAGTTGGTAGCGGGGGCCTCCGGGATACGCAGTATTTT. Encoded protein: CASSLVGSGGLRDTQYF.

This clone was recorded only once. The gene calls are TRBV7-9 and TRBJ2-7; 8 positions match TRBD2. Trimming cost V 5 bases and J 6 bases; bases outside gene matches: 12. Germline lookup yields CDR1 SEHNR and CDR2 FQNEAQ (reference sequence). This CDR3 is built from 15 residues. The CDR3 coding sequence is TGTGCCAGCAGCCCACGGACTAGCAAGGGGTTCGAGCAGTACTTC. It yields the protein CASSPRTSKGFEQYF.

As DNA, the CDR3 is TGTGCCAGCATTGACAGGGACTATTCACCCCTCCACTTT. Protein sequence: CASIDRDYSPLHF. The V and J genes are TRBV21-1 and TRBJ1-6; the D call TRBD1 from the table was never checked on the DNA. TRBV21-1 constitutes a pseudogene. The CDR3 is 13 amino acids.

The gene calls are TRBV28 and TRBJ1-5; TRBD1 might be the D (6 bases). Trimming took 0 bases from V and 2 from J, leaving 8 bases between them. This CDR3 contains 15 residues. The V gene's germline CDR1 is MDHEN and CDR2 SYDVKM. CDR3 DNA: TGTGCCAGCAGTTTATGGGGGGCGCGCAATCAGCCCCAGCATTTT. It yields the protein CASSLWGARNQPQHF. The full variable domain, completed using reference TRBV28 and TRBJ1-5, is DVKVTQSSRYLVKRTGEKVFLECVQDMDHENMFWYRQDPGLGLRLIYFSYDVKMKEKGDIPEGYSVSREKKERFSLILESASTNQTSMYLCASSLWGARNQPQHFGDGTRLSIL.

A few counts support this clone. J is TRBJ2-3 and V is TRBV4-2; D remains ambiguous. Germline values: CDR1 LGHNA, CDR2 YNFKEQ. The CDR3 covers 12 residues. V lost 1 base, J lost 6 bases, and 5 bases lay in between. In nucleotides, the CDR3 is TGTGCCAGCAGCCAAGTCAGCGATACGCAGTATTTT. It encodes CASSQVSDTQYF.

The chain is built from TRBV7-2 and TRBJ2-2; 7 nucleotides align to TRBD1. The V gene end was trimmed by 5 bases and the J gene end by 7 bases; junction bases not matched to a gene: 13. The CDR3 covers 16 residues. Germline V gene data show CDR1 as SGHTA and CDR2 as FQGNSA. CDR3 region: CASSLSARGLGGELFF. In DNA, the CDR3 is TGTGCCAGCAGCCTCTCGGCAAGGGGGCTTGGCGGGGAGCTGTTTTTT.

This clone occurred a few times. The chain is built from TRBV2 and TRBJ2-3; D may be TRBD1 or TRBD2 (5 bases each). The CDR3 totals 14 residues. V was clipped by 8 bases and J by 1 base, with 13 bases between them. The germline V gene encodes CDR1 SNHLY and CDR2 FYNNEI. CDR3 sequence: CASGTGSRTDTQYF. The CDR3 DNA is TGTGCCAGCGGGACGGGGTCCCGCACAGATACGCAGTATTTT. Based on the CDR3 plus reference TRBV2 and TRBJ2-3, the full variable domain is EPEVTQTPSHQVTQMGQEVILRCVPISNHLYFYWYRQILGQKVEFLVSFYNNEISEKSEIFDDQFSVERPDGSNFTLKIRSTKLEDSAMYFCASGTGSRTDTQYFGPGTRLTVL.

This rearrangement joins TRBV7-8 to TRBJ2-3; D unclear. The germline V gene encodes CDR1 SGHVS and CDR2 FQNEAQ. Trimming shortened V by 2 bases and J by 0 bases, and 9 bases separated the two germline ends. CDR3 size: 15 residues. In nucleotides, the CDR3 is TGTGCCAGCAGCTTAAGAGAATTTAGCACAGATACGCAGTATTTT. The encoded protein is CASSLREFSTDTQYF.

V is TRBV27 and J is TRBJ1-4; D is unclear. Trimming left V 5 bases short and J 3 bases short, with 10 bases between. CDR1 and CDR2 (germline): MNHEY, SMNVEV (reference sequence). The length of the CDR3 is 14 residues. The CDR3 nucleotides are TGTGCCAGCAGTACCCGGGCTTCTAATGAAAAACTGTTTTTT. This codes for CASSTRASNEKLFF.

This rearrangement joins TRBV27 to TRBJ1-2; 9 nucleotides align to TRBD1. The V gene end was trimmed by 2 bases and the J gene end by 0 bases; junction bases not matched to a gene: 7. From germline, CDR1 is MNHEY and CDR2 SMNVEV (reference sequence). The CDR3 runs 17 residues. The CDR3 protein is CASSLLGQGSANYGYTF. In DNA, the CDR3 is TGTGCCAGCAGTTTACTGGGACAGGGATCAGCTAACTATGGCTACACCTTC.